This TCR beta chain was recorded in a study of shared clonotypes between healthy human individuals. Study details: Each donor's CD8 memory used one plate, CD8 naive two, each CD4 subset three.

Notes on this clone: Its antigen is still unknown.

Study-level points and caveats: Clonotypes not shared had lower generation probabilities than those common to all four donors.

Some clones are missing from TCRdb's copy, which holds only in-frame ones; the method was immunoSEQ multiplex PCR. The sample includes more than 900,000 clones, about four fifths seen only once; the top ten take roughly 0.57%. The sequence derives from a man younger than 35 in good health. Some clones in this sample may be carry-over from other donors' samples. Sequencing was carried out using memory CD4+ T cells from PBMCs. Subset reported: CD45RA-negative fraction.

The CDR3 loop reads CASKAGSNYEQYF. In DNA form, the CDR3 reads TGTGCCAGCAAGGCAGGTTCGAACTACGAGCAGTACTTC. V usage is TRBV6-6 and J usage is TRBJ2-7; D remains ambiguous. This CDR3 contains 13 residues. Trimming left V 7 bases short and J 3 bases short, with 13 bases between. CDR1 and CDR2 from the germline V gene are MNHNY and SVGAGI (reference sequence).